This T cell receptor beta chain was sequenced during a study of identical twins. This clonotype was counted many times. Its antigen is unidentified. Unique molecular identifiers were present on the cDNA, and a universal primer site came from template switching. TCRdb analysed the 5' RACE reads with MiXCR anew, one entry per CDR3 protein. The sample consists of about 100,000 distinct CDR3 sequences, 4.5% to 6.5% of them appearing once. The study's findings and limits: Beta out-of-frame sequences showed weaker excess twin sharing. Cord blood beta clonotypes present at high abundance carried fewer insertions; no such pattern appeared in memory repertoires.

Trimming cost V 5 bases and J 5 bases; bases outside gene matches: 4. CDR1 is SNHLY and CDR2 is FYNNEI in the germline V gene. This CDR3 region has 13 residues. Sequencing used memory T cells sorted from blood. This sequence originates from a woman aged 45-65 years in good health. The chain links TRBV2 to TRBJ2-5, with 8 bases aligning to TRBD1. CDR3 coding DNA: TGTGCCAGCAGTTGGACAGGGCGGGAGACCCAGTACTTC. Its protein product is CASSWTGRETQYF.